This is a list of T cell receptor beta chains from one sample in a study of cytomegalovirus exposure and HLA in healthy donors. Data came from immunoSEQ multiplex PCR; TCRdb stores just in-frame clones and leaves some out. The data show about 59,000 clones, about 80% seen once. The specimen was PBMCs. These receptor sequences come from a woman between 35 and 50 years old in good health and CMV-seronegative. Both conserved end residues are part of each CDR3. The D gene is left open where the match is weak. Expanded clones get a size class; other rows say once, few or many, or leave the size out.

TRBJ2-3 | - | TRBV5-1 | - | TGCGCCAGCAGCCCACAGGTTTATGGGACAGATACGCAGTATTTT | CASSPQVYGTDTQYF
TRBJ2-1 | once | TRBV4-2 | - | TGTGCCAGCAGCCAAGAGGCGGTGCGATTAAATGAGCAGTTCTTC | CASSQEAVRLNEQFF
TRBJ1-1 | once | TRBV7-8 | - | TGTGCCAGCAGCTTTACCCGTACTAATCTCCCGTCGGGTGAAGCTTTCTTT | CASSFTRTNLPSGEAFF
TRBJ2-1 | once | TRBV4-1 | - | TGCGCCAGCAGCCACGACATTTTGGGTCTCCCTTACAATGAGCAGTTCTTC | CASSHDILGLPYNEQFF
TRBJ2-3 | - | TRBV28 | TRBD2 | TGTGCCAGCAGTTTACCCCCTAGCGGGAGGGGGGGCACCACAGATACGCAGTATTTT | CASSLPPSGRGGTTDTQYF
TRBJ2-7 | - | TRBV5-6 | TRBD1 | TGTGCCAGCAGTCCGGGGACAGGGGGTTTCGACGAGCAGTACTTC | CASSPGTGGFDEQYF
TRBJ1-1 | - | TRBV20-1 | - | TGCAGTGCTAACGGGAACACTGAAGCTTTCTTT | CSANGNTEAFF
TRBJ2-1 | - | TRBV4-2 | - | TGTGCCAGCAGCCAAGAGGAGGTCGGTCGCTCCTACAATGAGCAGTTCTTC | CASSQEEVGRSYNEQFF
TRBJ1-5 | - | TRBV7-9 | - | TGTGCCAGCAGCTCGGGCCCCGGAGGAAATCAGCCCCAGCATTTT | CASSSGPGGNQPQHF
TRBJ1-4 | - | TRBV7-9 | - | TGTGCCAGCAGTTCTCGGGGGTTTCCTACAACTAATGAAAAACTGTTTTTT | CASSSRGFPTTNEKLFF
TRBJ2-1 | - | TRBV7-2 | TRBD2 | TGTGCCAGCAGCGTTAGCGGGAGGAGCCCCAATGAGCAGTTCTTC | CASSVSGRSPNEQFF
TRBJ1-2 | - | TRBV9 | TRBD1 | TGTGCCAGCAGCGTGGGGGACAGGTCCTCTAACTATGGCTACACCTTC | CASSVGDRSSNYGYTF
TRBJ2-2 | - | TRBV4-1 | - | TGCGCCAGCAGCCAAGATGTCGGGTACACCGGGGAGCTGTTTTTT | CASSQDVGYTGELFF
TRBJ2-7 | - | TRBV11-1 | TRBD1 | TGTGCCAGCAGCCCCCGGACAGGGGGAGACTACGAGCAGTACTTC | CASSPRTGGDYEQYF
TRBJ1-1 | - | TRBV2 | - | TGTGCCGGCATCAAAAACGCGGTGAACACTGAAGCTTTCTTT | CAGIKNAVNTEAFF
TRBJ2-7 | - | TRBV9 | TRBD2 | TGTGCCAGCAGCACGGGACTAGCGGGAGGTAAGCAGTACTTC | CASSTGLAGGKQYF
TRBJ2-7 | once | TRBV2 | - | TGTGCCAGCGGTGGACAGCTAGCCTACGAGCAGTACTTC | CASGGQLAYEQYF
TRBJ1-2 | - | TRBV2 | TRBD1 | TGTGCCAGCAGTGAGAGAGGGGGCGACTATGGCTACACCTTC | CASSERGGDYGYTF
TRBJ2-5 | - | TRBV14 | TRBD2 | TGTGCCAGCAGCCAACTTAGCGGGACGAAGACCCAGTACTTC | CASSQLSGTKTQYF
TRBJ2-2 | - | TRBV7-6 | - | TGTGCCAGCGGGCAACTGGACACCGGGGAGCTGTTTTTT | CASGQLDTGELFF
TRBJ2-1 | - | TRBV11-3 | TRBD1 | TGTGCCAGCAGCCCAAACAGGGGGCTAATTTACAATGAGCAGTTCTTC | CASSPNRGLIYNEQFF
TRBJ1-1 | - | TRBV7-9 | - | TGTGCCAGCAGCCGTGAAAACAGGCTGAACACTGAAGCTTTCTTT | CASSRENRLNTEAFF
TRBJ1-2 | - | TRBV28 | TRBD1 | TGTGCCAGCGTCCGAACGGACAGGGCGACCTATGGCTACACCTTC | CASVRTDRATYGYTF
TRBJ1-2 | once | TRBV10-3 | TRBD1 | TGTGCCACCTCCCCCCGGGGCCTAAGGGACAGTACCCCATCCGGCTACACCTTC | CATSPRGLRDSTPSGYTF
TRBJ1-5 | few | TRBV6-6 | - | TGTGCCAGCAGTTACGATAGAGGGGGTCAGCCCCAGCATTTT | CASSYDRGGQPQHF
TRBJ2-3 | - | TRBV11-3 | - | TGTGCCAGCAGCTTATCGGACTCGGGAGGCACAGATACGCAGTATTTT | CASSLSDSGGTDTQYF
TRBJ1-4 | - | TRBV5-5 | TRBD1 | TGTGCCAGCAGCCCATTACAGGGGCTGGGTGAAAAACTGTTTTTT | CASSPLQGLGEKLFF
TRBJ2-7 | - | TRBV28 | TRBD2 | TGTGCCAGCAGCCTACGGACTAGCGGGATCCGGGAGCAGTACTTC | CASSLRTSGIREQYF
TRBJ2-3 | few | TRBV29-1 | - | TGCAGCGTTCCCCCTAGCCGGAACACAGATACGCAGTATTTT | CSVPPSRNTDTQYF
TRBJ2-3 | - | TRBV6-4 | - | TGTGCCAGCAGTGACTCGGCGGGTCCCACAGATACGCAGTATTTT | CASSDSAGPTDTQYF
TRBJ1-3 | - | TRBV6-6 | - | TGTGCCAGCAATAAACAGGGAGTCCCTGGAAACACCATATATTTT | CASNKQGVPGNTIYF
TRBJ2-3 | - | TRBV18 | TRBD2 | TGTGCCAGCTCACCGCTAGCGGGAGGGCCCGACACAGATACGCAGTATTTT | CASSPLAGGPDTDTQYF
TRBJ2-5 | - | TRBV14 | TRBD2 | TGTGCCAGCAGCCAAAAACTAGCGGGAGAAGAGACCCAGTACTTC | CASSQKLAGEETQYF
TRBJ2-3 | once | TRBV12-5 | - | TGTGCTAGTGGTTCCCCCGGAGGGATCATTCTCACAGATACGCAGTATTTT | CASGSPGGIILTDTQYF
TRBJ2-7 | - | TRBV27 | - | TGTGCCAGCAGGGGGGAGTCGACTAGTTTTTTAGACGAGCAGTACTTC | CASRGESTSFLDEQYF
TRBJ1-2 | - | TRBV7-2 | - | TGTGCCAGCAGCTTGGGGTCGACAGGAGGAGGTGGCTACACCTTC | CASSLGSTGGGGYTF